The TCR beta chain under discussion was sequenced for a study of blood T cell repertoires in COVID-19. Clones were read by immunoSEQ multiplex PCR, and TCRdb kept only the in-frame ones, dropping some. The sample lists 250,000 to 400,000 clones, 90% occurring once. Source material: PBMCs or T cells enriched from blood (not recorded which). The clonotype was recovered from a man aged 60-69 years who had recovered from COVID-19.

CDR3 nucleotides: TGTGCCAGCAGCTTCGGACTCGGGGAGCAGTACTTC. It codes for CASSFGLGEQYF. The chain has TRBV11-1 and TRBJ2-7; D is perhaps TRBD2 (5 bases). The V end lost 3 bases, the J end lost 7 bases, and 10 bases lay between the germline ends. The CDR3 totals 12 residues. The V gene's germline CDR1 is SGHAT and CDR2 FQDESV (reference sequence).